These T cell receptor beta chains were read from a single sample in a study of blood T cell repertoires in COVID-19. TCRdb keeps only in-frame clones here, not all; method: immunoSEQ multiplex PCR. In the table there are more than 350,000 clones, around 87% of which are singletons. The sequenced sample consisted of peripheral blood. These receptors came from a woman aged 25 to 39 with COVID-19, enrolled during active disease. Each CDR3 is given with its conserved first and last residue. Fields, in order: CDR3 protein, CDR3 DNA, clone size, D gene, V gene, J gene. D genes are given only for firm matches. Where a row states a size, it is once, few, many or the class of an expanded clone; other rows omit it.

CDR3aa: CASSESQTYEQYF; CDR3nt: TGCGCCAGTAGCGAGAGCCAAACCTACGAGCAGTACTTC; abundance: once; d_gene: .; v_gene: TRBV10-1; j_gene: TRBJ2-7
CDR3aa: CASSPDSQETQYF; CDR3nt: TGCGCCAGCAGCCCGGACAGCCAAGAGACCCAGTACTTC; abundance: .; d_gene: .; v_gene: TRBV5-1; j_gene: TRBJ2-5
CDR3aa: CASIRGGNNEQFF; CDR3nt: TGTGCCAGCATAAGGGGAGGAAACAATGAGCAGTTCTTC; abundance: .; d_gene: .; v_gene: TRBV12-3/TRBV12-4; j_gene: TRBJ2-1
CDR3aa: CASSQDGVRSNQPQHF; CDR3nt: TGTGCCAGCAGCCAAGACGGGGTCAGGAGCAATCAACCCCAGCATTTT; abundance: .; d_gene: .; v_gene: TRBV4-2; j_gene: TRBJ1-5
CDR3aa: CASSIRPGPRYTIYF; CDR3nt: TGTGCCAGTAGTATAAGGCCAGGTCCTCGATACACCATATATTTT; abundance: .; d_gene: .; v_gene: TRBV19; j_gene: TRBJ1-3
CDR3aa: CASSFGGLGGELFF; CDR3nt: TGTGCCAGCAGCTTTGGAGGGCTTGGCGGGGAGCTGTTTTTT; abundance: .; d_gene: .; v_gene: TRBV13; j_gene: TRBJ2-2
CDR3aa: CASSPGARETQYF; CDR3nt: TGTGCCAGCTCACCAGGGGCCCGAGAGACCCAGTACTTC; abundance: .; d_gene: .; v_gene: TRBV18; j_gene: TRBJ2-5
CDR3aa: CASSDYSGFTSTDTQYF; CDR3nt: TGTGCCAGCAGTGATTATAGCGGGTTTACTAGCACAGATACGCAGTATTTT; abundance: .; d_gene: TRBD2; v_gene: TRBV27; j_gene: TRBJ2-3
CDR3aa: CAWALAGEYNEQFF; CDR3nt: TGTGCCTGGGCTCTAGCGGGAGAGTACAATGAGCAGTTCTTC; abundance: .; d_gene: TRBD2; v_gene: TRBV30; j_gene: TRBJ2-1
CDR3aa: CAWSMGTAYSPLHF; CDR3nt: TGTGCCTGGAGTATGGGGACAGCATATTCACCCCTCCACTTT; abundance: .; d_gene: TRBD1; v_gene: TRBV30; j_gene: TRBJ1-6
CDR3aa: CAWRSLAGAAETQYF; CDR3nt: TGTGCCTGGAGAAGTCTAGCGGGAGCGGCGGAGACCCAGTACTTC; abundance: .; d_gene: TRBD2; v_gene: TRBV30; j_gene: TRBJ2-5
CDR3aa: CASSFDREETQYF; CDR3nt: TGTGCCAGCAGCTTCGACAGGGAAGAGACCCAGTACTTC; abundance: .; d_gene: TRBD1; v_gene: TRBV11-1; j_gene: TRBJ2-5
CDR3aa: CAWGLLAGNTIYF; CDR3nt: TGTGCCTGGGGGCTTCTGGCCGGAAACACCATATATTTT; abundance: .; d_gene: .; v_gene: TRBV30; j_gene: TRBJ1-3
CDR3aa: CASSLSGTGTTEAFF; CDR3nt: TGCGCCAGCAGCCTAAGTGGGACAGGGACCACTGAAGCTTTCTTT; abundance: .; d_gene: TRBD1; v_gene: TRBV4-1; j_gene: TRBJ1-1
CDR3aa: CASSLLAGGSYEQYF; CDR3nt: TGCGCCAGCAGCTTACTAGCGGGAGGGTCCTACGAGCAGTACTTC; abundance: .; d_gene: TRBD2; v_gene: TRBV5-1; j_gene: TRBJ2-7
CDR3aa: CASSLDRITDTQYF; CDR3nt: TGCGCCAGCAGCCTGGATCGTATAACAGATACGCAGTATTTT; abundance: .; d_gene: .; v_gene: TRBV5-1; j_gene: TRBJ2-3
CDR3aa: CSVTTGYEQYF; CDR3nt: TGCAGCGTCACGACAGGGTACGAGCAGTACTTC; abundance: .; d_gene: TRBD1; v_gene: TRBV29-1; j_gene: TRBJ2-7
CDR3aa: CASSKRLAGGPYNEQFF; CDR3nt: TGTGCCAGTAGTAAAAGACTAGCGGGAGGGCCTTACAATGAGCAGTTCTTC; abundance: .; d_gene: TRBD2; v_gene: TRBV19; j_gene: TRBJ2-1
CDR3aa: CASSEGGLTLYNEQFF; CDR3nt: TGTGCCAGCAGTGAAGGAGGACTGACCCTCTACAATGAGCAGTTCTTC; abundance: .; d_gene: .; v_gene: TRBV2; j_gene: TRBJ2-1
CDR3aa: CASSVQDRVYEQFF; CDR3nt: TGCGCCAGCAGTGTCCAGGACAGGGTCTATGAGCAGTTCTTC; abundance: .; d_gene: TRBD1; v_gene: TRBV10-2; j_gene: TRBJ2-1
CDR3aa: CASSPRTSLNSPLHF; CDR3nt: TGTGCCAGCAGCCCCCGGACATCCCTTAATTCACCCCTCCACTTT; abundance: .; d_gene: .; v_gene: TRBV6-5; j_gene: TRBJ1-6
CDR3aa: CASSQDGDSGNTIYF; CDR3nt: TGTGCCAGCAGCCAAGACGGGGACTCTGGAAACACCATATATTTT; abundance: .; d_gene: .; v_gene: TRBV3-1/TRBV3-2; j_gene: TRBJ1-3
CDR3aa: CASRPSLMETQYF; CDR3nt: TGTGCCAGCAGGCCGAGCCTGATGGAGACCCAGTACTTC; abundance: .; d_gene: .; v_gene: TRBV6-5; j_gene: TRBJ2-5
CDR3aa: CAISESGGGRNYEQYF; CDR3nt: TGTGCCATCAGTGAGTCAGGGGGGGGGAGAAACTACGAGCAGTACTTC; abundance: .; d_gene: .; v_gene: TRBV10-3; j_gene: TRBJ2-7
CDR3aa: CSAPYGDTQYF; CDR3nt: TGCAGTGCCCCTTACGGAGATACGCAGTATTTT; abundance: .; d_gene: .; v_gene: TRBV20-1; j_gene: TRBJ2-3
CDR3aa: CASSLAPRYEQYF; CDR3nt: TGTGCCAGCAGTTTGGCACCCCGCTACGAGCAGTACTTC; abundance: .; d_gene: .; v_gene: TRBV12-3/TRBV12-4; j_gene: TRBJ2-7
CDR3aa: CASTGRVYEQYF; CDR3nt: TGTGCCAGCACCGGCAGGGTTTACGAGCAGTACTTC; abundance: .; d_gene: .; v_gene: TRBV12-3/TRBV12-4; j_gene: TRBJ2-7
CDR3aa: CASSQDRGTQYF; CDR3nt: TGTGCCAGCAGCCAAGATAGGGGCACTCAGTACTTC; abundance: .; d_gene: .; v_gene: TRBV3-1/TRBV3-2; j_gene: TRBJ2-4
CDR3aa: CASSDGASLNQPQHF; CDR3nt: TGTGCCAGCAGTGATGGGGCCTCCCTCAATCAGCCCCAGCATTTT; abundance: .; d_gene: .; v_gene: TRBV28; j_gene: TRBJ1-5